Sequencing of this T cell receptor (beta chain) was carried out in a study of CD8 T cells in Susac syndrome. Study-wide results and caveats: In Susac patients, clonal expansion was not detected in CD4+ cells.

This CDR3 spans 14 amino acids. Trimming pared 5 bases from V and 0 bases from J, leaving 12 bases between. CDR1 is DFQATT and CDR2 is SNEGSKA in the germline V gene (reference sequence). RNA was extracted with the RNeasy kit, and a quantity of 0.5 to 1 ug was reverse transcribed using random hexamers. TCRdb re-analysed the immunoSEQ multiplex PCR reads in MiXCR, keeping a single row per CDR3 protein. The data show about 240,000 distinct CDR3 sequences, with 96% seen just once and under 0.12% held by the top ten. With respect to this clonotype: Its target is unknown.

The sequencing input was CD4+ T cells from PBMCs. The J gene is TRBJ2-3, the V gene TRBV20-1, with TRBD1 as a possible D gene (6 bases). The TCR sequence derives from a human donor with Susac syndrome. CDR3 nucleotides: TGCAGTGCTCGGACAGAACTGAGCACAGATACGCAGTATTTT. Translation: CSARTELSTDTQYF.